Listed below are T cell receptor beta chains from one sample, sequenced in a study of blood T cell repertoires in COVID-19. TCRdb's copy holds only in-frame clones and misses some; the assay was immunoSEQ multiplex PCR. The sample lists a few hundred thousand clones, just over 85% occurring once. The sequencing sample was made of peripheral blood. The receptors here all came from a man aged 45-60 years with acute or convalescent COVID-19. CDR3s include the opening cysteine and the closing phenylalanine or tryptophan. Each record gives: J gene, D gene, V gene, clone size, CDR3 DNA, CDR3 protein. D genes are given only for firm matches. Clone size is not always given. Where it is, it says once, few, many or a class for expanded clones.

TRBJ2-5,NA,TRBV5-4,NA,TGTGCCAGCAGCCTCGGGGGAAAAGAGACCCAGTACTTC,CASSLGGKETQYF
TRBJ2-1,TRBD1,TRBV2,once,TGTGCCAGCAGTTACAGGGGGAGCTCCTACAATGAGCAGTTCTTC,CASSYRGSSYNEQFF
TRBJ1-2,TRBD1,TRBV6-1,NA,TGTGCCAGCAGTGATACAGGGGACTATGGCTACACCTTC,CASSDTGDYGYTF
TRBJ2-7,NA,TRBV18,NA,TGTGCCAGCTCACCAAACGGTCGCTACGAGCAGTACTTC,CASSPNGRYEQYF
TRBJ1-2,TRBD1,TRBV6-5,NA,TGTGCCAGCAGTTACGGCGGGACAGGGGGCCATGGCTACACCTTC,CASSYGGTGGHGYTF
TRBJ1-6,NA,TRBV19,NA,TGTGCCAGTAGTCCAGGACAGCATAATTCACCCCTCCACTTT,CASSPGQHNSPLHF
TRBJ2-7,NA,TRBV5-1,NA,TGCGCCAGCAGCTTGGCCAGGGGAGCCCTGAACGAGCAGTACTTC,CASSLARGALNEQYF
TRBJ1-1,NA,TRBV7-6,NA,TGTGCCAGCAGCTTAGGAAATAGAGGCACACGGAACACTGAAGCTTTCTTT,CASSLGNRGTRNTEAFF
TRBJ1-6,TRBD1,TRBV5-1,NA,TGCGCCAGCAGCCCCGACAGGGACGGTAATTCACCCCTCCACTTT,CASSPDRDGNSPLHF
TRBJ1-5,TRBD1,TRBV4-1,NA,TGCGCCAGCAGCCCATTCGGACAGGATAGCAATCAGCCCCAGCATTTT,CASSPFGQDSNQPQHF
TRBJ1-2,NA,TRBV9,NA,TGTGCCAGCAGCGTAGCACGATATGGGGGCTCTAGCTATGGCTACACCTTC,CASSVARYGGSSYGYTF
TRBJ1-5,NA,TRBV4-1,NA,TGCGCCAGCAGCCAATTCCACGGTCAGCCCCAGCATTTT,CASSQFHGQPQHF
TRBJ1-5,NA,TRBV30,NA,TGTGCCTGGAGGGGGTTAACAGGGAATCAGCCCCAGCATTTT,CAWRGLTGNQPQHF
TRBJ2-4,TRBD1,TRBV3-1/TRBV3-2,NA,TGTGCCAGCAGCCAAGGGGACAGGGGGACTTTAGCCAAAAACATTCAGTACTTC,CASSQGDRGTLAKNIQYF
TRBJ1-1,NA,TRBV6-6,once,TGTGCCAGCAGCCCTACAGGGTACACTGAAGCTTTCTTT,CASSPTGYTEAFF
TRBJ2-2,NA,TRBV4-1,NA,TGCGCCAGCAGCCAAACCGACAGGACGAACACCGGGGAGCTGTTTTTT,CASSQTDRTNTGELFF
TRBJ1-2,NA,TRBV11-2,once,TGTGCCAGCAGCTTAGAACGCGGGACGTACGACGGCTACACCTTC,CASSLERGTYDGYTF
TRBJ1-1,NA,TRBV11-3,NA,TGTGCCAGCAGCTTATCGGCGGAGACTGAAGCTTTCTTT,CASSLSAETEAFF
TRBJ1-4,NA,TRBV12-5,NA,TGTGCTAGTGGTTTGGGTCGACAGATACAAAATGAAAAACTGTTTTTT,CASGLGRQIQNEKLFF
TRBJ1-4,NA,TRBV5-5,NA,TGTGCCAGCAGCTTGGTCGCAGGCCCAGGAGGTGAAAAACTGTTTTTT,CASSLVAGPGGEKLFF
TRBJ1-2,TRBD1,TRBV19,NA,TGTGCCAGTAGTACTTGGGACAGGGGGCGCCGTGGCTATGGCTACACCTTC,CASSTWDRGRRGYGYTF
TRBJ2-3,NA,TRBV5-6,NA,TGTGCCAGCATCCCGGGGTCCGGCACAGATACGCAGTATTTT,CASIPGSGTDTQYF
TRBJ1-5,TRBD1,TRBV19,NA,TGTGCCAGTAGTAGGACAGGCTGGGGTAGCAATCAGCCCCAGCATTTT,CASSRTGWGSNQPQHF
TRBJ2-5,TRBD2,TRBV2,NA,TGTGCCAGCAGTGGCCAGCGGGGGGGAGCAGAGACCCAGTACTTC,CASSGQRGGAETQYF
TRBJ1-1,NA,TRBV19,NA,TGTGCCAGTAGCAAGACCTATACTCAGGGTAGCACTGAAGCTTTCTTT,CASSKTYTQGSTEAFF
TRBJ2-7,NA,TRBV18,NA,TGTGCCAGCTCACCACCCTGGCAGGGTGACGAGCAGTACTTC,CASSPPWQGDEQYF
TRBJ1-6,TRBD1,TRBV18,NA,TGTGCCAGCTCACCAGACAGGGAGAATTCACCCCTCCACTTT,CASSPDRENSPLHF
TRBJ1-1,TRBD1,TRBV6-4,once,TGTGCCAGCAGACCGGGACAGGGGGGATTCACTGAAGCTTTCTTT,CASRPGQGGFTEAFF
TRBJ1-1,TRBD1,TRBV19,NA,TGTGCCAGTAATGGAGGGGGCTTTACTGAAGCTTTCTTT,CASNGGGFTEAFF
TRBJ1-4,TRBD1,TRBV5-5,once,TGTGCCAGCAGCTTACAGGGGAGTGGTACTAATGAAAAACTGTTTTTT,CASSLQGSGTNEKLFF
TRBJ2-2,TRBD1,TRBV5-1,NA,TGCGCCAGCAGTTCAGGACAGGGTGACACCGGGGAGCTGTTTTTT,CASSSGQGDTGELFF
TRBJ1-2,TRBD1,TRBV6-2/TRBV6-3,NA,TGTGCCAGCAGTTCGGACAGGGAGAGGAACTATGGCTACACCTTC,CASSSDRERNYGYTF
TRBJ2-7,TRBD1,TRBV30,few,TGTGCCTGGAGTGTAGGGGGATGGAACAGGGGCGACGAGCAGTACTTC,CAWSVGGWNRGDEQYF
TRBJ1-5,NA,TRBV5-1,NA,TGCGCCAGCAGCTTGGGCAGTAGCAATCAGCCCCAGCATTTT,CASSLGSSNQPQHF
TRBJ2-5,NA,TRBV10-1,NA,TGCGCCAGCAGTGTTACAGGTCAAGAGACCCAGTACTTC,CASSVTGQETQYF
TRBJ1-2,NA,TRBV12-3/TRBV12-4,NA,TGTGCCAGCAGTTTACCCGCTGGGGCGGGCTACACCTTC,CASSLPAGAGYTF
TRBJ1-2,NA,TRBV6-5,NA,TGTGCCAGCAGCCCACGGACACCCCTCTATGGCTACACCTTC,CASSPRTPLYGYTF
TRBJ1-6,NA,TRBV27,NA,TGTGCCAGCAGTCTCCTTGGGGCCTCCTTCTCCTATAATTCACCCCTCCACTTT,CASSLLGASFSYNSPLHF
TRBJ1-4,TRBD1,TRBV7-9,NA,TGTGCCAGCAGCCCTTTGACAGGGGGGGGAGAAAAACTGTTTTTT,CASSPLTGGGEKLFF
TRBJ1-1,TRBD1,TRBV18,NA,TGTGCCAGCTCTCCGGACAGGGCGAACACTGAAGCTTTCTTT,CASSPDRANTEAFF
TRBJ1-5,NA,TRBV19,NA,TGTGCCAGTAGTATCCGGGAACTACAGGGAGTTAGCAATCAGCCCCAGCATTTT,CASSIRELQGVSNQPQHF
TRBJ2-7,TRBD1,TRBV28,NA,TGTGCCAGCAGTTTCGACAGGGGAAAGAGCTTTGGGGACGAGCAGTACTTC,CASSFDRGKSFGDEQYF
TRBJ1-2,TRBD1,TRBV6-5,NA,TGTGCCAGCAGAACAGGGGGGAGTATTATAGGCTACACCTTC,CASRTGGSIIGYTF
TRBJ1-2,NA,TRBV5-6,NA,TGTGCCAGCAGCTTCGGCAGGGTCGGAAGTTTGTATGGCTACACCTTC,CASSFGRVGSLYGYTF
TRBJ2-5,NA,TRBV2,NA,TGTGCCAGCAGTGAGCTGTTAGAGGAGACCCAGTACTTC,CASSELLEETQYF
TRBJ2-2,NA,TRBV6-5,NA,TGTGCCAGCAGTACCCGGACTGAAACCGGGGAGCTGTTTTTT,CASSTRTETGELFF
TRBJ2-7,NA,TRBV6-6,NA,TGTGCCAGCAGTCCCGGGTCAATCTACGAGCAGTACTTC,CASSPGSIYEQYF
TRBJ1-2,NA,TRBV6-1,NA,TGTGCCAGCAGTGAAGGCGCATCTAACTATGGCTACACCTTC,CASSEGASNYGYTF
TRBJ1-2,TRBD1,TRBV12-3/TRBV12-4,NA,TGTGCCAGCAGCCCCGGACAGGGAGGCTACACCTTC,CASSPGQGGYTF
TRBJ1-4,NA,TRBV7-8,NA,TGTGCCAGCAGCCGAAGGGCACAAAGGGGAAATGAAAAACTGTTTTTT,CASSRRAQRGNEKLFF
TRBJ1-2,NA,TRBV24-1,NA,TGTGCCACCAGTGACTCGGGTAGGTCCTATGGCTACACCTTC,CATSDSGRSYGYTF
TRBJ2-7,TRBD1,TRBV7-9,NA,TGTGCCAGCAGCCCGCGGACAGGATTGGACGAGCAGTACTTC,CASSPRTGLDEQYF
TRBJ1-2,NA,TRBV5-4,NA,TGTGCCAGCACCCCGGAAGGGGCGAGGGGCTACACCTTC,CASTPEGARGYTF
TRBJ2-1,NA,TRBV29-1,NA,TGCAGCGTCGAACTGGGACTCTACAATGAGCAGTTCTTC,CSVELGLYNEQFF
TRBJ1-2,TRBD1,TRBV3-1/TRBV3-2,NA,TGTGCCAGCAGCCAGGGGACAGGGGGAGGCTATGGCTACACCTTC,CASSQGTGGGYGYTF